Below are 8 T cell receptor beta chains sequenced from a single sample in a study of human thymus T cells. Thymic tissue was derived from resections collected during corrective heart surgery. Produced via immunoSEQ multiplex PCR; TCRdb's table is partial and in-frame only. The sample yields about 130,000 clones, around 96% seen once. The specimen was thymus tissue. The receptors originated from a boy under two years old with a congenital heart defect but otherwise immunologically healthy.

The chain combines TRBV5-1 with TRBJ2-1; 9 nucleotides match TRBD2. V lost 0 bases, J lost 5 bases, and 6 bases stayed unmatched. Germline lookup yields CDR1 SGHRS and CDR2 YFSETQ. This CDR3 is 16 amino acids long. CDR3 loop: CASSLVCGGVNNEQFF. The CDR3 DNA sequence: TGCGCCAGCAGCTTGGTTTGCGGGGGGGTCAACAATGAGCAGTTCTTC.

The V call is TRBV9, the J call TRBJ1-6; 7 bases line up with TRBD1. J gave up 0 bases and V 0 bases, and 3 bases lay outside the gene matches. The CDR3 extends over 17 amino acids. CDR1 is SGDLS, CDR2 YYNGEE, per germline. The CDR3 loop reads CASSVEPGGSYNSPLHF. CDR3 DNA: TGTGCCAGCAGCGTAGAACCAGGGGGCTCCTATAATTCACCCCTCCACTTT.

A single count supports this clone. This chain uses TRBV6-1 with TRBJ1-1, with D uncertain. Trimming took off 2 bases at V and 7 bases at J, with 8 bases between the two ends. This CDR3 spans 12 amino acids. CDR1 MNHNS and CDR2 SASEGT come from the germline V gene. For the CDR3, the DNA is TGTGCCAGCAGTGAACGGGGAGATGAAGCTTTCTTT. This translates into CASSERGDEAFF.

The gene calls are TRBV28 and TRBJ1-2, with 10 nucleotides matching TRBD1. Germline V CDR1 and CDR2: MDHEN, SYDVKM. J lost 6 bases, V lost 6 bases, and 4 bases had no gene match. The CDR3 length is 13 residues. The CDR3 nucleotides read TGTGCCAGCAGGACAGGGGGCAGCCATGGCTACACCTTC. As protein: CASRTGGSHGYTF.

The chain couples TRBV7-9 to TRBJ2-1; TRBD1 agrees at 9 bases. Unmatched junction bases numbered 7, after V lost 6 bases and J lost 1 base. The germline V gene has CDR1 SEHNR and CDR2 FQNEAQ (reference sequence). The CDR3 spans 16 residues. CDR3 DNA sequence: TGTGCCAGCAGTTTCGGACAGGGGTCTTCCTACAATGAGCAGTTCTTC. Encoded protein: CASSFGQGSSYNEQFF.

This rearrangement joins TRBV28 to TRBJ1-5, with 9 positions matching TRBD1. The V gene's germline CDR1 is MDHEN and CDR2 SYDVKM. The V gene end was trimmed by 5 bases and the J gene end by 0 bases; junction bases not matched to a gene: 17. The CDR3 is 20 amino acids. CDR3 bases: TGTGCCAGCAGTCTCACCACAGGGGGCCCCCAATTCTATAGCAATCAGCCCCAGCATTTT. It specifies CASSLTTGGPQFYSNQPQHF.

The rearrangement joins TRBV4-2 to TRBJ2-1; D gene unclear. Germline V gives CDR1 LGHNA, CDR2 YNFKEQ. CDR3 length: 15 residues. V was pared by 3 bases and J by 1 base, with 10 bases between. CDR3 sequence (DNA): TGTGCCAGCAGCCATGTCGGTCGGTCCTACAATGAGCAGTTCTTC. Translation gives CASSHVGRSYNEQFF.

The CDR3: CASRRGHEQYF. The CDR3, as DNA: TGCGCCAGCAGGAGGGGGCACGAGCAGTACTTC. The J gene is TRBJ2-7, the V gene TRBV5-1; 7 nucleotides align to TRBD1. CDR3 length equals 11 residues. Per the germline V gene, CDR1 is SGHRS and CDR2 is YFSETQ. Losses at the gene ends were 5 bases for V and 5 bases for J; bases not matched to a gene: 1.